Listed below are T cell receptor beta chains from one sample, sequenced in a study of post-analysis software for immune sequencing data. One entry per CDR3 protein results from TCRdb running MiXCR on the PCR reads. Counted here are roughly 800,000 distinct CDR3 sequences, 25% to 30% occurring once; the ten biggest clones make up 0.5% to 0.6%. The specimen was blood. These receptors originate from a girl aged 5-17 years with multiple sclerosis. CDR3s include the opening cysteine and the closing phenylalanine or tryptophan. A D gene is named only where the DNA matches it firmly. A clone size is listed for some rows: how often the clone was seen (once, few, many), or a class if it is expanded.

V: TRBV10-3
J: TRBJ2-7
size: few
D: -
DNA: TGTGCCATCAGTGAGTCGAGAGGGTCCAACAATCCTACGAGGCAGTACTTC
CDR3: CAISESRGSNNPTRQYF

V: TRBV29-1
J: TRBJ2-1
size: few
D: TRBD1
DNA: TGCAGCGGGACCGGGACAGGGGGCAGGTATGAGCAGTTCTTC
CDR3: CSGTGTGGRYEQFF

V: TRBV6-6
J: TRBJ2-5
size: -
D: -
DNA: TGTGCCAGCAGTTACTCTTCAGGAGTCGGAGAGACCCAGTACTTC
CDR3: CASSYSSGVGETQYF

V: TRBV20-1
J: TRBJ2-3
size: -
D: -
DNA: TGCAGTGCTCGGTACGGGCCAGATACGCAGTATTTT
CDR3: CSARYGPDTQYF

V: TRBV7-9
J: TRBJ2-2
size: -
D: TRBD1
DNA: TGTGCCAGCAGCGCCCGGGACAGGCCCCCCGGGGAGCTGTTTTTT
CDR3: CASSARDRPPGELFF

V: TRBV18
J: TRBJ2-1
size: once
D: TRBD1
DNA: TGTGCCAGCTCACCGGTACAGGGGGGCCTCAATGAGCAGTTCTTC
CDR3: CASSPVQGGLNEQFF

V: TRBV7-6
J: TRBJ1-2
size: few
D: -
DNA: TGTGCCAGCAGCCAAAATACCGGGGTTTATGGCTACACCTTC
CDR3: CASSQNTGVYGYTF

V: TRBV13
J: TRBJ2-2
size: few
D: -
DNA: TGTGCCAGCAGCTTAGTGCGCCTCACCGGGGAGCTGTTTTTT
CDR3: CASSLVRLTGELFF

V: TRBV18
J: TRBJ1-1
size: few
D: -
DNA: TGTGCCAGCTCACGTGGACAGTTGAACACTGAAGCTTTCTTT
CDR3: CASSRGQLNTEAFF

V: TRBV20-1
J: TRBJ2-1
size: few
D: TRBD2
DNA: TGCAGTGCTAGAGATCGTGGACTAGCGGGAAAAGTTAATGAGCAGTTCTTC
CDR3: CSARDRGLAGKVNEQFF

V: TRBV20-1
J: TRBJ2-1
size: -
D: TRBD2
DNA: TGCAGTGCTAGAATACCGGGACTAGGACCCGAATCCTACAATGAGCAGTTCTTC
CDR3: CSARIPGLGPESYNEQFF

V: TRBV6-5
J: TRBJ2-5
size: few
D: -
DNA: TGTGCCAGCAGTCCTACTCTAGCGCCCAAGGGAGAGACCCAGTACTTC
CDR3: CASSPTLAPKGETQYF

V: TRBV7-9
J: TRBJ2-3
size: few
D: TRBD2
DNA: TGTGCCAGCAGCTTACCGGCGGGGGGACCAGATACGCAGTATTTT
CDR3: CASSLPAGGPDTQYF

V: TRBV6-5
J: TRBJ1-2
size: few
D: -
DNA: TGTGCCAGCCGTATCTCGGGGGGATATGGCTACACCTTC
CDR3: CASRISGGYGYTF

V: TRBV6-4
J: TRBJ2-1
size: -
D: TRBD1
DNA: TGTGCCAGCAGTGAGGGCAGGGGGCATTATGAGCAGTTCTTC
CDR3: CASSEGRGHYEQFF

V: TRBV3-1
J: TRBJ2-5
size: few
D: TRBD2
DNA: TGTGCCAGCAGCCAAGAAGGACTAGATCAAGAGACCCAGTACTTC
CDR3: CASSQEGLDQETQYF

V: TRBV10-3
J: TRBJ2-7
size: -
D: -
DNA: TGTGCCAGCCGTGAGCCAGGGGAAGCCTACGAGCAGTACTTC
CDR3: CASREPGEAYEQYF

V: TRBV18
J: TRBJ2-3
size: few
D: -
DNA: TGTGCCAGCTCAGCTAGGACTCGCCGCACAGATACGCAGTATTTT
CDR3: CASSARTRRTDTQYF

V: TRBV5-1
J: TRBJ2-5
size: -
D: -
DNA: TGCGCCAGCAGCTGCCCCACTAGTAGGGAGACCCAGTACTTC
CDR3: CASSCPTSRETQYF

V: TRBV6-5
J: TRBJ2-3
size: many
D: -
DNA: TGTGCCAGCAGTTTACGGACGGCCCTAGGAACAGATACGCAGTATTTT
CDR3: CASSLRTALGTDTQYF